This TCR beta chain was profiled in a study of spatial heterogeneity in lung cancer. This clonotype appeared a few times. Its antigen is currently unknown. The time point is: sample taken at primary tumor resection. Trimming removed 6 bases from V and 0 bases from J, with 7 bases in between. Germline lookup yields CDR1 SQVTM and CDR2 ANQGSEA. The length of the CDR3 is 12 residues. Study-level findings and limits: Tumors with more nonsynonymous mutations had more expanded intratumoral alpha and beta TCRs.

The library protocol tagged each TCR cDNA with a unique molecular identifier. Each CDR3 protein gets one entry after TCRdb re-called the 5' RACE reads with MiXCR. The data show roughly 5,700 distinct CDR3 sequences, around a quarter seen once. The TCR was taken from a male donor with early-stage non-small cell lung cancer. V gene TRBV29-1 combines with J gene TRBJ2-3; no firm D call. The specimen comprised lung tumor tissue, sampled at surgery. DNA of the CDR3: TGCAGCGTAAGAGCAAGCACAGATACGCAGTATTTT. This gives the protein CSVRASTDTQYF.